A selection of T cell receptor beta chains follows, all from one sample in a study of blood T cell repertoires in COVID-19. TCRdb's table, derived via immunoSEQ multiplex PCR, lists solely in-frame clones and lacks some. The sample lists some 270,000 clones; 80% to 90% were seen once. The sample consisted of peripheral blood. The receptors stem from a woman in her 70s with acute or convalescent COVID-19. The CDR3 runs from the conserved cysteine through the conserved F or W. A D gene is named only where the DNA matches it firmly. The size of a clone is reported for some rows only, either as once, few or many, or as a class for expanded clones.

D	V	J	size	CDR3	DNA
-	TRBV24-1	TRBJ2-3	-	CATSTTVATDTQYF	TGTGCCACCAGTACGACAGTAGCCACAGATACGCAGTATTTT
-	TRBV3-1/TRBV3-2	TRBJ2-2	-	CASSPTGQDTGELFF	TGTGCCAGCAGCCCCACGGGACAAGACACCGGGGAGCTGTTTTTT
TRBD1	TRBV19	TRBJ1-4	-	CASRSTGPTNEKLFF	TGTGCCAGTAGATCGACAGGGCCAACTAATGAAAAACTGTTTTTT
-	TRBV6-6	TRBJ1-5	-	CASSSRGGDQPQHF	TGTGCCAGCAGCTCGCGGGGGGGCGATCAGCCCCAGCATTTT
-	TRBV27	TRBJ2-2	-	CASSLSYRPNTGELFF	TGTGCCAGCAGTTTATCGTACAGACCGAACACCGGGGAGCTGTTTTTT
-	TRBV19	TRBJ1-1	-	CASRPTAQGGAFF	TGTGCCAGTAGGCCCACGGCACAGGGAGGGGCTTTCTTT
-	TRBV12-3/TRBV12-4	TRBJ1-1	-	CASTSPGEAFF	TGTGCCAGCACCTCCCCCGGGGAAGCTTTCTTT
TRBD2	TRBV20-1	TRBJ2-7	-	CSASLAGGPSYEQYF	TGCAGTGCTAGTCTAGCGGGGGGGCCCTCCTACGAGCAGTACTTC
TRBD1	TRBV5-5	TRBJ1-6	-	CASSLGGTGVNSPLHF	TGTGCCAGCAGCTTGGGGGGGACAGGGGTAAATTCACCCCTCCACTTT
-	TRBV7-9	TRBJ1-2	once	CASSPRGGRTYGYTF	TGTGCCAGCAGCCCCCGCGGGGGCAGGACATATGGCTACACCTTC
TRBD2	TRBV20-1	TRBJ2-5	few	CSASDSGGRQETQYF	TGCAGTGCTAGTGATTCGGGGGGGCGGCAAGAGACCCAGTACTTC
-	TRBV7-9	TRBJ1-2	-	CASSLGAISGAGYGYTF	TGTGCCAGCAGCTTGGGGGCCATCTCAGGGGCTGGGTATGGCTACACCTTC
TRBD1	TRBV3-1/TRBV3-2	TRBJ1-4	-	CASSWGQLLFF	TGTGCCAGCAGTTGGGGACAGCTCCTGTTTTTT
TRBD1	TRBV18	TRBJ2-7	-	CASSRDRLSYEQYF	TGTGCCAGCTCACGGGACAGGCTTTCCTACGAGCAGTACTTC
TRBD1	TRBV2	TRBJ1-1	-	CASQGTGGNTEAFF	TGTGCCAGCCAAGGGACAGGGGGTAACACTGAAGCTTTCTTT
-	TRBV5-1	TRBJ1-3	-	CASSTGDPSGNTIYF	TGCGCCAGCAGCACGGGGGACCCCTCTGGAAACACCATATATTTT
-	TRBV29-1	TRBJ1-2	-	CSANGDFGYTF	TGCAGCGCTAACGGGGACTTTGGCTACACCTTC
TRBD2	TRBV5-1	TRBJ2-3	once	CASSLLAGVLGTDTQYF	TGCGCCAGCAGCTTATTAGCGGGGGTTCTTGGCACAGATACGCAGTATTTT
TRBD2	TRBV4-1	TRBJ2-3	once	CASSQGGGVGYTDTQYF	TGCGCCAGCAGCCAAGGTGGGGGGGTTGGTTACACAGATACGCAGTATTTT
-	TRBV11-2	TRBJ1-4	-	CASSFRQAPRNEKLFF	TGTGCCAGCAGCTTTCGACAGGCCCCAAGAAATGAAAAACTGTTTTTT
-	TRBV7-8	TRBJ1-3	-	CASSLTHRASGNTIYF	TGTGCCAGCAGCCTTACTCACAGGGCCTCTGGAAACACCATATATTTT
TRBD1	TRBV30	TRBJ1-2	once	CAWSVQGNGYTF	TGTGCCTGGAGTGTACAGGGGAATGGCTACACCTTC
-	TRBV18	TRBJ1-2	-	CASSPLDEYGYTF	TGTGCCAGCTCACCCTTAGATGAGTATGGCTACACCTTC
-	TRBV9	TRBJ1-1	-	CASSAGAGRGTEAFF	TGTGCCAGCAGCGCTGGGGCTGGCAGGGGAACTGAAGCTTTCTTT
-	TRBV3-1/TRBV3-2	TRBJ2-7	-	CASSQGRTEQYF	TGTGCCAGCAGCCAAGGCAGAACCGAGCAGTACTTC
TRBD2	TRBV6-5	TRBJ2-1	-	CASKGLAGGNEQFF	TGTGCCAGCAAGGGCCTAGCGGGCGGAAATGAGCAGTTCTTC
-	TRBV28	TRBJ1-2	-	CASSSPAGGYTF	TGTGCCAGCAGTTCCCCGGCGGGCGGCTACACCTTC
-	TRBV3-1/TRBV3-2	TRBJ1-2	-	CASSRMGGAYGYTF	TGTGCCAGCAGCCGGATGGGAGGCGCCTATGGCTACACCTTC
-	TRBV6-1	TRBJ1-2	many	CASSDPGGLGGYTF	TGTGCCAGCAGTGACCCAGGAGGGCTCGGTGGCTACACCTTC
-	TRBV5-4	TRBJ2-1	-	CASSPSGGRREQFF	TGTGCCAGCAGCCCGAGTGGGGGCCGCCGGGAGCAGTTCTTC
-	TRBV18	TRBJ1-1	-	CASSPGGAKYDTEAFF	TGTGCCAGCTCACCGGGGGGGGCAAAATATGACACTGAAGCTTTCTTT
TRBD1	TRBV19	TRBJ2-1	-	CASSPPDRSGIYNEQFF	TGTGCCAGTAGTCCCCCGGACAGGTCGGGGATCTACAATGAGCAGTTCTTC
-	TRBV7-8	TRBJ1-3	-	CASSFTGLRSGNTIYF	TGTGCCAGCAGCTTTACAGGCCTTCGCTCTGGAAACACCATATATTTT
-	TRBV28	TRBJ2-1	-	CASKVGGADNEQFF	TGTGCCAGCAAGGTAGGGGGGGCGGACAATGAGCAGTTCTTC
-	TRBV3-1/TRBV3-2	TRBJ1-5	-	CASSHGTRPEEPQHF	TGTGCCAGCAGCCACGGGACACGCCCTGAGGAGCCCCAGCATTTT
-	TRBV3-1/TRBV3-2	TRBJ2-2	-	CASSQGTTGYGELFF	TGTGCCAGCAGCCAAGGGACCACAGGGTACGGGGAGCTGTTTTTT
-	TRBV11-2	TRBJ2-3	-	CASSFQTDTQYF	TGTGCCAGCAGCTTCCAAACAGATACGCAGTATTTT
-	TRBV6-1	TRBJ1-1	-	CASSETGGAFF	TGTGCCAGCAGTGAGACGGGGGGGGCTTTCTTT
TRBD2	TRBV2	TRBJ2-3	-	CASRRGVVTDTQYF	TGTGCCAGCCGTCGGGGGGTTGTGACAGATACGCAGTATTTT
-	TRBV3-1/TRBV3-2	TRBJ1-3	few	CASSLRGGNTIYF	TGTGCCAGCAGCCTCAGGGGCGGAAACACCATATATTTT
-	TRBV7-9	TRBJ1-6	-	CASTSTASSYNSPLHF	TGTGCCAGCACCTCGACAGCGAGCTCCTATAATTCACCCCTCCACTTT
-	TRBV2	TRBJ2-1	-	CASSERRPQDNEQFF	TGTGCCAGCAGTGAGCGGAGGCCTCAGGACAATGAGCAGTTCTTC
TRBD2	TRBV29-1	TRBJ2-1	once	CSHWTSGGHEQFF	TGCAGCCATTGGACTAGCGGGGGCCATGAGCAGTTCTTC
TRBD2	TRBV6-5	TRBJ2-7	-	CASSYRLGREGEQYF	TGTGCCAGCAGTTACCGCCTAGGCAGGGAGGGCGAGCAGTACTTC
-	TRBV15	TRBJ1-1	-	CATSRDRGGLGTEAFF	TGTGCCACCAGCAGAGATCGCGGAGGGTTGGGGACTGAAGCTTTCTTT
TRBD2	TRBV6-5	TRBJ2-4	-	CASSYLRGARNIQYF	TGTGCCAGCAGTTACTTGCGGGGGGCGCGGAACATTCAGTACTTC
TRBD1	TRBV29-1	TRBJ1-2	-	CSVESQGDNYGYTF	TGCAGCGTTGAATCGCAGGGGGATAACTATGGCTACACCTTC
-	TRBV11-2	TRBJ2-1	-	CASRKAGQKYNEQFF	TGTGCCAGCAGAAAGGCAGGACAGAAGTACAATGAGCAGTTCTTC
TRBD2	TRBV18	TRBJ2-3	-	CASSPLAGGSTDTQYF	TGTGCCAGCTCACCACTAGCGGGGGGGAGCACAGATACGCAGTATTTT
-	TRBV2	TRBJ1-3	-	CASSEGAGSGNTIYF	TGTGCCAGCAGTGAAGGGGCAGGCTCTGGAAACACCATATATTTT
TRBD2	TRBV10-2	TRBJ2-3	-	CASSDGLAGLDTQYF	TGCGCCAGCAGTGATGGACTAGCGGGACTGGATACGCAGTATTTT
-	TRBV5-1	TRBJ2-3	-	CASSLLTGDTDTQYF	TGCGCCAGCAGCTTGTTGACAGGCGATACAGATACGCAGTATTTT
-	TRBV29-1	TRBJ1-2	-	CSVLLLGGYTF	TGCAGCGTCCTTCTCCTCGGTGGCTACACCTTC